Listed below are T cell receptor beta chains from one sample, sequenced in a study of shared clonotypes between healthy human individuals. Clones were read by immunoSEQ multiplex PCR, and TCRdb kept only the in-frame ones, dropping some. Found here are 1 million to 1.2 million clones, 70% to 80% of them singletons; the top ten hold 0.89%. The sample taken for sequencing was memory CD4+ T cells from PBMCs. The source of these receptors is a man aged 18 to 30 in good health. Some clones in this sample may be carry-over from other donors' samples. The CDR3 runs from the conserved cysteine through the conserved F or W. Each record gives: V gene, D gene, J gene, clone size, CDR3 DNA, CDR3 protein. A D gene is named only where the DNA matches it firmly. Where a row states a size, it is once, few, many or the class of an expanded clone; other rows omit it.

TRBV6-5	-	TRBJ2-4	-	TGTGCCAGCAGTTCTAGGGGGGCTCCAGCCAAAAACATTCAGTACTTC	CASSSRGAPAKNIQYF
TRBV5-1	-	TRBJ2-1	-	TGCGCCAGCAGCATCCAAATACACAATGAGCAGTTCTTC	CASSIQIHNEQFF
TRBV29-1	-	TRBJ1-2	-	TGCAGCGTTGAAGCGGTAGGGAGCTATGGCTACACCTTC	CSVEAVGSYGYTF
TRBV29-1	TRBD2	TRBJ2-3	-	TGCAGCGTTAGACTAGCGGGGCGCACAGATACGCAGTATTTT	CSVRLAGRTDTQYF
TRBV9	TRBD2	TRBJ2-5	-	TGTGCCAGCAGCGCCATAGCGGGATCGGAGACCCAGTACTTC	CASSAIAGSETQYF
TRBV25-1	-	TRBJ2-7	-	TGTGCCAGCAGTGAGGGGAAACAGGGTAGTTTCTACGAGCAGTACTTC	CASSEGKQGSFYEQYF
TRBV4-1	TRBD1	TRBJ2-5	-	TGCGCCAGCAGCCGCCAGGGACAGTACCAAGAGACCCAGTACTTC	CASSRQGQYQETQYF
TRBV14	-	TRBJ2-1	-	TGTGCCAGCAGCCAATCTAGCGCCTACAATGAGCAGTTCTTC	CASSQSSAYNEQFF
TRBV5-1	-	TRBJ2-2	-	TGCGCCAGCAGCAGCGGGCTAGCGAACACCGGGGAGCTGTTTTTT	CASSSGLANTGELFF
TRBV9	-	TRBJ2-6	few	TGTGCCAGCAGCGCGATCTCTGGGGCCAACGTCCTGACTTTC	CASSAISGANVLTF
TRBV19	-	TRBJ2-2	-	TGTGCCAGTAAGGTAGATCGAGGGGACGCCGGGGAGCTGTTTTTT	CASKVDRGDAGELFF
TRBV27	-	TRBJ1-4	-	TGTGCCAGCAGCCCTCTTACAGGGATAAATGAAAAACTGTTTTTT	CASSPLTGINEKLFF
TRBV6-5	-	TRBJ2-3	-	TGTGCCAGCAGTTACTCGAACACCGGGGATACGCAGTATTTT	CASSYSNTGDTQYF
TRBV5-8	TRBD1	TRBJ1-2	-	TGTGCCAGCAGCCCCTGGGGACAGGGAAAAGTTGGCTACACCTTC	CASSPWGQGKVGYTF
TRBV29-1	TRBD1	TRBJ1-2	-	TGCAGCGGACGTACAGGGGACTATGGCTACACCTTC	CSGRTGDYGYTF
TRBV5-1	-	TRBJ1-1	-	TGCGCCAGCAGCTTAACGGGGAGGGAAGCTTTCTTT	CASSLTGREAFF
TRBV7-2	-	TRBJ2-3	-	TGTGCCAGCAGCTTAGTGGGGGCAGGAATTACAGATACGCAGTATTTT	CASSLVGAGITDTQYF
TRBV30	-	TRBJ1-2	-	TGTGCCTGGAGTAGGGAGTCTGGTGGCTACACCTTC	CAWSRESGGYTF
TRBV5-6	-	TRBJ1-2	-	TGTGCCAGCAGCTCACTTAGGGATGGCTACACCTTC	CASSSLRDGYTF
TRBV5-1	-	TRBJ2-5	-	TGCGCCAGCAGCTTCGCAGAGACCCAGTACTTC	CASSFAETQYF
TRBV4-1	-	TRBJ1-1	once	TGCGCCAGCAGCCAAGTAGGGGCCCGGTGGCAGGACACTGAAGCTTTCTTT	CASSQVGARWQDTEAFF
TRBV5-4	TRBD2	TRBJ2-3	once	TGTGCCAGCAGCAGACTAGCGGGAGGGAAGGCGGATACGCAGTATTTT	CASSRLAGGKADTQYF
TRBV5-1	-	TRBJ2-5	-	TGCGCCAGCACGGGCGGAGGGCAAGAGACCCAGTACTTC	CASTGGGQETQYF